These T cell receptor beta chains were read from a single sample in a study of cytomegalovirus exposure and HLA in healthy donors. The method was immunoSEQ multiplex PCR; TCRdb's version includes in-frame clones alone and lacks a portion of them. The table records roughly 170,000 clones, around 78% of them present only once. The sequenced sample consisted of PBMCs. The receptor set was obtained from a woman aged 50 to 60 in good health and CMV-seropositive. The CDR3 runs from the conserved cysteine through the conserved F or W. Fields, in order: J gene, clone size, D gene, V gene, CDR3 DNA, CDR3 protein. The D gene is left open where the match is weak. Size values are once, few and many counts, or a class for expanded clones, and some rows have none.

>TRBJ2-5|NA|TRBD2|TRBV13
TGTGCCAGCAGCACACACGGGACTAGCGGTCAAGAGACCCAGTACTTC
CASSTHGTSGQETQYF
>TRBJ1-6|NA|NA|TRBV27
TGTGCCCGGGGGGGGGAGGGCTCCTATAATTCACCCCTCCACTTT
CARGGEGSYNSPLHF
>TRBJ2-3|once|NA|TRBV9
TGTGCCAGCAGCGTAGCGAGGGACTCCCGAGGGACAGATACGCAGTATTTT
CASSVARDSRGTDTQYF
>TRBJ2-2|NA|NA|TRBV7-2
TGTGCCAGCAGCCGCGTCGGTACCGGGGAGCTGTTTTTT
CASSRVGTGELFF
>TRBJ2-5|NA|TRBD2|TRBV6-5
TGTGCCAGCAGGACGGGGGGGCCAGAGACCCAGTACTTC
CASRTGGPETQYF
>TRBJ1-2|NA|NA|TRBV6-5
TGTGCCACCGGGGGTTTACGGGGCTACACCTTC
CATGGLRGYTF
>TRBJ2-7|NA|NA|TRBV7-3
TGTGCCAGCAGCTCCGAAGGGGGCTACGAGCAGTACTTC
CASSSEGGYEQYF
>TRBJ2-7|NA|NA|TRBV10-3
TGTGCCATCAGTGAGCCGCGGGGAAACAACGATCCCTACGAGCAGTACTTC
CAISEPRGNNDPYEQYF
>TRBJ1-4|once|TRBD1|TRBV7-9
TGTGCCAGCAGCTTAGGGGACAGTCTAAATGAAAAACTGTTTTTT
CASSLGDSLNEKLFF
>TRBJ2-7|NA|NA|TRBV7-9
TGTGCCAGCAGCTTTGGAGAGGTACCTTCCTACGAGCAGTACTTC
CASSFGEVPSYEQYF
>TRBJ1-6|once|NA|TRBV6-5
TGTGCCAGCAGTTACTCGTCAGGGTACTATAATTCACCCCTCCACTTT
CASSYSSGYYNSPLHF
>TRBJ2-2|NA|NA|TRBV7-9
TGTGCCAGCAGCCCGGGGGGCAGCTCCCTTCACACCGGGGAGCTGTTTTTT
CASSPGGSSLHTGELFF
>TRBJ1-5|NA|TRBD1|TRBV2
TGTGCCAGCAGCGACAGGGGGGGAAGCAATCAGCCCCAGCATTTT
CASSDRGGSNQPQHF
>TRBJ1-6|NA|TRBD1|TRBV30
TGTGCCTGGAGTATCGGGACAGGTAACCCACTCCACTTT
CAWSIGTGNPLHF
>TRBJ1-1|NA|TRBD1|TRBV5-1
TGCGCCAGCAGCCGCGAGGGGACAGGGGGCGGCACTGAAGCTTTCTTT
CASSREGTGGGTEAFF